This T cell receptor (beta chain) originates from a study of blood T cell repertoires in COVID-19. The overall study: Sites across the United States, Italy and Spain contributed samples from acute and convalescent COVID-19. T cells, B-cell-depleted T cells, or PBMCs provided the cDNA or gDNA that served as material.

V lost 6 bases and J 2 bases, leaving 11 bases between the germline ends. The CDR3 is 14 amino acids. The germline V gene has CDR1 MDHEN and CDR2 SYDVKM. Under the authors' procedure: By means of reference gene primer amplification, nucleated cell counts were estimated. TCRdb keeps only in-frame clones here, not all; method: immunoSEQ multiplex PCR. The D gene and trimming were derived from the DNA, and the V and J assignments and clone size from that table. This sample has about 230,000 clones, with roughly 84% found just once. This chain joins TRBV28 and TRBJ1-3, with D tentatively TRBD1 (6 bases). This receptor was identified in a woman between 35 and 50 years old who had recovered from COVID-19. Sequenced: peripheral blood. The CDR3 nucleotides read TGTGCCAGCAGCCAACAGGGACCTGGAAACACCATATATTTT. Its protein is CASSQQGPGNTIYF.